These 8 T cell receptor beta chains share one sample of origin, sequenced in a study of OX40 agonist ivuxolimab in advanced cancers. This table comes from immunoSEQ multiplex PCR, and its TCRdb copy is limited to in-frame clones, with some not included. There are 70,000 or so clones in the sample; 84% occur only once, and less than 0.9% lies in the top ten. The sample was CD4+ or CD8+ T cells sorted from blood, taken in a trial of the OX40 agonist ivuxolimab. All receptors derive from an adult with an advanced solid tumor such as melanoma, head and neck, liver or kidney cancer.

This CDR3 reads CASSLGDQLTDTQYF. In DNA, the CDR3 is TGTGCCAGCAGCTTGGGGGACCAACTCACAGATACGCAGTATTTT. J is TRBJ2-3 and V is TRBV5-4; D tentatively reads TRBD1 or TRBD2 (5 bases each). The CDR3 consists of 15 residues. The germline CDR1 and CDR2 sequences are SGHNT and YYREEE (reference sequence). V gave up 0 bases and J gave up 2 bases, with 10 bases separating them.

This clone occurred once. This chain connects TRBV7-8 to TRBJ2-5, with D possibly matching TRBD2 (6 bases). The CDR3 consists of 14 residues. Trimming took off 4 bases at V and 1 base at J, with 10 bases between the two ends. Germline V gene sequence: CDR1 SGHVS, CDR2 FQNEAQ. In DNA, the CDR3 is TGTGCCAGCAGCTCGACTAGTCTCCAAGAGACCCAGTACTTC. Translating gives CASSSTSLQETQYF.

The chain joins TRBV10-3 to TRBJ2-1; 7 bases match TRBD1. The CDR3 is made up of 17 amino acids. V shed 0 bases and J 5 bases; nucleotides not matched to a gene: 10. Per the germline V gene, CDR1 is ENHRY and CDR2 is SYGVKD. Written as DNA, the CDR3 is TGTGCCATCAGTGAGTCCAGGGGCAGGGGGATTAACAATGAGCAGTTCTTC. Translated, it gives CAISESRGRGINNEQFF.

This chain's CDR3 is CAISERGQGGNNEQFF. The CDR3 region has the DNA TGTGCCATCAGTGAAAGGGGACAGGGTGGGAACAATGAGCAGTTCTTC. V and J are TRBV10-3 and TRBJ2-1, with 9 nucleotides matching TRBD1. CDR3 length: 16 residues. The germline CDR1 and CDR2 sequences are ENHRY and SYGVKD. V lost 3 bases and J lost 5; bases outside the gene matches: 8.

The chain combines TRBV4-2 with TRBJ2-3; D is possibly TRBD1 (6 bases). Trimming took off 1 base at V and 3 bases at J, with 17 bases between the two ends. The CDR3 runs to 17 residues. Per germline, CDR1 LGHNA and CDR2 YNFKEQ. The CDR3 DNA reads TGTGCCAGCAGCCAAGGAGGCAGGGGCAGGATTACAGATACGCAGTATTTT. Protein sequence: CASSQGGRGRITDTQYF.

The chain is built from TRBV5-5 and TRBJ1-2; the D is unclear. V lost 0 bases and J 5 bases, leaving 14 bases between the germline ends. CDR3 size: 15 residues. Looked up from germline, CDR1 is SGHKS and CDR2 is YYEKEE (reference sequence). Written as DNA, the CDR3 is TGTGCCAGCAGCTTGGGGGCGAGCCGATCATATGGCTACACCTTC. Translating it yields CASSLGASRSYGYTF.

CDR3 sequence: CASSSPTLGEKLFF. The CDR3 DNA sequence: TGTGCCAGCAGTTCTCCGACCTTGGGGGAAAAACTGTTTTTT. The rearrangement joins TRBV28 to TRBJ1-4; D gene ambiguous. The germline V and J ends were trimmed by 4 bases and 8 bases, with 14 bases remaining between them. Germline V CDR1 and CDR2: MDHEN, SYDVKM. There are 14 residues in the CDR3.

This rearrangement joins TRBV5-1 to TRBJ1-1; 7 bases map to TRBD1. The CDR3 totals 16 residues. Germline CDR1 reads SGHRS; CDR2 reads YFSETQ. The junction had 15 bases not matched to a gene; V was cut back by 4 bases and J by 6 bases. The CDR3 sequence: CASSLSSRQGGSEAFF. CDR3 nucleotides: TGCGCCAGCAGCCTAAGCTCGCGACAGGGAGGGTCTGAAGCTTTCTTT.